Shown below are 10 T cell receptor beta chains from a single sample sequenced in a study of vaccination and CD4 T cells after COVID-19. These TCRs' antigens remain unknown. The Oncomine TCR Beta short-read assay sequenced DNA from cultured CD4+ T cells. TCRdb passed the PCR reads through MiXCR, listing each CDR3 protein once. Of some 14,000 distinct CDR3 sequences detected, around three fifths appear once; the ten largest clones hold roughly 12%. Regarding treatment: 10-day PBMC culture with coronavirus spike peptide pools or control peptides (ViraFEST assay). Sequenced: CD4+ T cells from blood, cultured in vitro. All receptors come from a human donor who had recovered from COVID-19.

The chain carries TRBV6-4 and TRBJ2-1; 8 bases align to TRBD2. This CDR3 is 15 amino acids long. Per the germline V gene, CDR1 is MRHNA and CDR2 is SNTAGT. The V segment lost 4 bases and the J segment 3 bases; nucleotides outside the gene matches: 5. CDR3 nucleotide sequence: TGTGCCAGCAGTGTGAGTAGCGGGGACTACAATGAGCAGTTCTTC. Translation: CASSVSSGDYNEQFF.

The chain combines TRBV27 with TRBJ2-1; D is uncertain. The ends were cut back, 0 bases at V and 3 bases at J, with 9 bases in the middle. The CDR3 contains 15 residues. The germline CDR1 and CDR2 sequences are MNHEY and SMNVEV (reference sequence). The CDR3 region has the DNA TGTGCCAGCAGTTTATCGAGGCAGGACTACAATGAGCAGTTCTTC. The encoded protein is CASSLSRQDYNEQFF.

The chain employs TRBV18 and TRBJ2-7; D is unclear. The CDR3 length is 14 residues. Germline assignment: CDR1 KGHSH and CDR2 LQKENI. V dropped 3 bases and J dropped 2 bases, with 11 bases sitting between them. The CDR3 DNA sequence: TGTGCCAGCTCACCTCCGGCAGTTACCTACGAGCAGTACTTC. Translation gives CASSPPAVTYEQYF.

The V and J genes are TRBV20-1 and TRBJ1-2; no firm D call. The length of the CDR3 is 11 residues. Trimming shortened V by 5 bases and J by 2 bases, and 6 bases separated the two germline ends. Germline V gene lookup returns CDR1 DFQATT and CDR2 SNEGSKA (reference sequence). CDR3 sequence (DNA): TGCAGTGCTGGGGTAAACTATGGCTACACCTTC. Protein: CSAGVNYGYTF.

This clonotype was observed a handful of times. The chain employs TRBV28 and TRBJ1-2; 9 nucleotides line up with TRBD1. Germline CDR1 and CDR2: MDHEN and SYDVKM. This CDR3 is built from 17 residues. The V segment lost 4 bases and the J segment 5 bases; nucleotides outside the gene matches: 14. The CDR3 sequence is CASSSIQGQGRVYGYTF. The CDR3 coding sequence is TGTGCCAGCAGTTCAATTCAGGGACAGGGTCGAGTTTATGGCTACACCTTC.

This chain links TRBV11-3 with TRBJ2-6; D is unclear. The germline V gene has CDR1 SGHNT and CDR2 YENEEA. There are 14 residues in the CDR3. V shed 5 bases and J shed 2 bases, with 7 bases lying between them. CDR3 region: CASSGPTGANVLTF. CDR3 DNA: TGTGCCAGCAGCGGGCCGACTGGGGCCAACGTCCTGACTTTC. Filled out from reference TRBV11-3 and TRBJ2-6, the complete variable domain reads EAGVVQSPRYKIIEKKQPVAFWCNPISGHNTLYWYLQNLGQGPELLIRYENEEAVDDSQLPKDRFSAERLKGVDSTLKIQPAELGDSAVYLCASSGPTGANVLTFGAGSRLTVL.

The CDR3 DNA reads as TGTGCCAGCAGTCCACGGACAGGGAAACAGAACACTGAAGCTTTCTTT. Residues: CASSPRTGKQNTEAFF. The V call is TRBV28, the J call TRBJ1-1, with TRBD1 identical over 8 bases. The V gene's germline CDR1 is MDHEN and CDR2 SYDVKM. With V trimmed by 5 bases and J by 1 base, 9 bases remained unmatched. CDR3 length: 16 residues.

This clonotype was detected only a few times. CDR3 DNA: TGCAGTGCTAGAATAGCGGGAGTGGGGACCCAGTACTTC. The encoded protein is CSARIAGVGTQYF. This chain connects TRBV20-1 to TRBJ2-5; 9 bases are a match to TRBD2. This CDR3 is 13 amino acids long. Germline CDR1 is DFQATT and CDR2 is SNEGSKA (reference sequence). V was clipped by 2 bases and J by 7 bases; unmatched bases: 5.

The chain combines TRBV15 with TRBJ2-3; TRBD1 matches 9 bases. Germline values: CDR1 LNHNV, CDR2 YYDKDF (reference sequence). This CDR3 spans 15 amino acids. V dropped 5 bases and J dropped 4; count of bases not matched to a gene: 7. The CDR3 is CATSAYRGQSDTQYF. CDR3 in DNA: TGTGCCACCAGCGCCTACAGGGGGCAGTCAGATACGCAGTATTTT. Filled out from reference TRBV15 and TRBJ2-3, the complete variable domain reads DAMVIQNPRYQVTQFGKPVTLSCSQTLNHNVMYWYQQKSSQAPKLLFHYYDKDFNNEADTPDNFQSRRPNTSFCFLDIRSPGLGDTAMYLCATSAYRGQSDTQYFGPGTRLTVL.

The chain employs TRBV19 and TRBJ1-6, with D possibly TRBD1 on 6 matching bases. Germline V gene data show CDR1 as LNHDA and CDR2 as SQIVND (reference sequence). V was pared by 6 bases and J by 6 bases, with 18 bases between. CDR3 length equals 16 residues. The CDR3 sequence: CASSRRGQQGNSPLHF. Here the CDR3 DNA reads TGTGCCAGTAGCCGAAGGGGCCAACAGGGTAATTCACCCCTCCACTTT.